This paragraph covers one T cell receptor (beta chain) sequence. What antigen it recognizes has not been identified. Base qualities are missing; no much larger clone stands one base away. This entry belongs to a study of blood T cell repertoires in COVID-19 (dated by TCRdb to about 2020). In the study overall: Collaborator samples came from the United States, Italy and Spain and covered acute and convalescent phases of COVID-19. HLA class I and class II types, where available, came from metadata supplied by the sample provider rather than from assay-based typing. Sample metadata almost always included a de-identified subject ID, COVID-19 status, age in years and sex. The prospective study material was composed of cDNA or gDNA derived from T cells, B-cell-depleted T cells, or PBMCs. The dataset comprised deeply sampled blood TCRbeta repertoires from subjects exposed to, actively infected with, or recovered from COVID-19. A freely available public database, intended as a resource for researchers studying the immune response to SARS-CoV-2, is where the repertoires were released. Samples came from the ongoing ImmuneRACE study (first 160 participants) plus 1,254 subjects from 6 global collaborators. Here is what the overall study found, with its caveats: Clinical and demographic metadata were provided uncurated, with the amount varying by source and participant.

Germline trimming: 0 bases from V, 5 bases from J; junction bases outside gene matches: 5. The CDR3 holds 16 amino acids from the cysteine to the phenylalanine. Left in the record is the CDR3 DNA by itself, 48 bases read in frame from the first base. The germline V gene sets CDR1 to SGHTA and CDR2 to FQGNSA. The immunoSEQ Assay, a bias-controlled multiplex PCR, was used to amplify TCRbeta CDR3 regions from genomic DNA. As for how the authors treated the data: Nucleated cell counts per sample were estimated from amplification of reference gene primers within the assay. To quantify the absolute abundance of each unique TCRbeta CDR3 rearrangement, sequence reads were collapsed and filtered. For each sample, productive Simpson clonality was calculated as the square root of Simpson's diversity index across productive rearrangements. Entries here come from immuneACCESS through TCRdb and include only in-frame sequences with V and J called. Some clones fail to appear in such tables; in the studies checked, an unresolved V gene covers under half of the shortfall, and the cause of the remainder is unknown. V and J calls and clone size are as listed in that table; D and trimming were resolved from the DNA. The sample table holds 40,000 to 45,000 clones, of which approximately 79% were seen once. The biggest ten clones account for 33% of the sample.

Whole blood was collected in K2EDTA tubes by collaborating institutions according to the institutions' own protocols. For TCRbeta analysis, collaborator samples were shipped as frozen whole blood, as isolated PBMCs, or as DNA extracted from either sample type. The sequence was collected from an elderly woman with acute or convalescent COVID-19. The receptor chain draws on TRBV7-2 and TRBJ2-5; 11 bases in the middle match TRBD2. The material sequenced was peripheral blood. The CDR3 region has the sequence CASSLASGRAGETQYF. The DNA is as follows: TGTGCCAGCAGCTTAGCTAGCGGGAGGGCGGGTGAGACCCAGTACTTC.